The present entry profiles one T cell receptor (beta chain) with its context. These data are taken from a study of shared clonotypes between healthy human individuals. Background on the study: Donors had three CD4 naive, three CD4 memory, two CD8 naive and one CD8 memory plate apiece.

Sequenced by immunoSEQ multiplex PCR; TCRdb stores in-frame clones only, minus some. Here the sample spans some 2.1 million clones, around 93% being singletons. Germline V gene data show CDR1 as MNHNS and CDR2 as SASEGT. With 4 bases clipped from V and 10 bases from J, the junction kept 8 bases outside the gene matches. The CDR3 consists of 14 residues. CD45RO-negative cells were positively selected for CCR7, leaving out terminally differentiated effector memory CD45RA+ cells. This chain uses TRBV6-1 with TRBJ1-1; 11 bases line up with TRBD1. Sequenced input: naive CD8+ T cells from PBMCs. The sequence came from a man between 18 and 29 years old in good health. Some clones in this sample may be carry-over from other donors' samples. The CDR3 region is CASSGGQGDPRAFF. The DNA of the CDR3 is TGTGCCAGCAGTGGGGGACAGGGGGACCCGAGAGCTTTCTTT.